This T cell receptor beta chain is drawn from a study of CD8 T cells in Susac syndrome. The CDR3 loop spans 13 amino acids. V was cut by 4 bases and J by 0 bases, with 5 bases left in between. CDR1 and CDR2 from the germline V gene are KGHDR and SFDVKD. The T cells that were sequenced for TCR beta were CD8+ and CD4+ cells from blood. The multiple sclerosis controls comprised treatment-naive patients whose relapsing-remitting disease was stable or active. With random hexamers, about 0.45 to 1 ug RNA was reverse transcribed. TCRdb used MiXCR to reprocess the immunoSEQ multiplex PCR reads, holding one entry per CDR3 protein. The repertoire holds 300,000 or so distinct CDR3 sequences, with about 92% as singletons.

The chain has TRBV24-1 and TRBJ2-5, with D hard to call. This sequence originates from a human donor with multiple sclerosis. Sequencing was carried out using CD4+ T cells from PBMCs. CDR3 residues: CATSEANQETQYF. In nucleotides, the CDR3 is TGTGCCACCAGTGAAGCGAACCAAGAGACCCAGTACTTC.